Listed below are T cell receptor beta chains from one sample, sequenced in a study of T cell repertoires in cytomegalovirus infection. TCRdb used MiXCR to reprocess the reads, holding one entry per CDR3 protein. The sample has approximately 390,000 distinct CDR3 sequences; about 35% are singletons. These TCRs are of unknown antigen specificity. This sample comprised cultured PBMCs, obtained from culture after CMV antigen stimulation. Source of these receptors: a human donor in good health (CMV status not recorded). Some clones in this sample may be carry-over from other donors' samples. The CDR3 runs from the conserved cysteine through the conserved F or W. D genes are given only for firm matches. Clone size, where shown, is once, few, many, or a class for clones that have expanded.

TRBV7-3	few	TRBD1	15	TRBJ2-1	TGTGCCAGCAGCCGACGACAGGGGGAGTTCAATGAGCAGTTCTTC	CASSRRQGEFNEQFF
TRBV20-1	.	.	14	TRBJ2-3	TGCAGTGCTAGAGATCTTTCGGAGGGAGATACGCAGTATTTT	CSARDLSEGDTQYF
TRBV7-9	.	TRBD1	17	TRBJ1-2	TGTGCCAGCAGCTTTGGAGGGCCCGGGACAGGGAACTATGGCTACACCTTC	CASSFGGPGTGNYGYTF
TRBV7-9	.	.	14	TRBJ2-1	TGTGCCAGCAGCTTATGGTCCTTCGACAATGAGCAGTTCTTC	CASSLWSFDNEQFF
TRBV6-6	few	.	15	TRBJ2-5	TGTGCCAGCAGTTACCTCGGACATCCGCAAGAGACCCAGTACTTC	CASSYLGHPQETQYF
TRBV5-4	.	.	14	TRBJ1-1	TGTGCCAGCAGCTTGGATGTCGAGGGAGGGATAGCTTTCTTT	CASSLDVEGGIAFF
TRBV28	.	.	15	TRBJ2-5	TGTGCCAGCAGTTTACCCCAGGCAGTTGGCGAGACCCAGTACTTC	CASSLPQAVGETQYF
TRBV5-3	.	.	15	TRBJ2-1	TGTGCCAGCAGCTTGGGGGACCAGAACTACAATGAGCAGTTCTTC	CASSLGDQNYNEQFF
TRBV28	few	TRBD1	14	TRBJ1-2	TGTGCCAGCAGGGGGGACAGGGGGAGGAATGGCTACACCTTC	CASRGDRGRNGYTF
TRBV30	.	.	16	TRBJ1-3	TGTGCCTGGAGTGTCCGACAGTCCTCCTCTGGAAACACCATATATTTT	CAWSVRQSSSGNTIYF
TRBV7-2	.	.	16	TRBJ2-1	TGTGCCAGCAGCTTATATAGTAGCAGGTCCTACAATGAGCAGTTCTTC	CASSLYSSRSYNEQFF
TRBV27	.	TRBD2	16	TRBJ2-1	TGTGCCAGCAGCCTTCTAGCGGTCGGACCCTACAATGAGCAGTTCTTC	CASSLLAVGPYNEQFF
TRBV7-6	.	.	15	TRBJ2-1	TGTGCCAGCAGCTTAAGAGCCTTGAATCGGGGGGAGCAGTTCTTC	CASSLRALNRGEQFF
TRBV10-3	few	.	14	TRBJ1-4	TGTGCCACCACCCCGGGGGGAACTAATGAAAAACTGTTTTTT	CATTPGGTNEKLFF
TRBV6-1	few	.	14	TRBJ2-1	TGTGCCAGCAGTGAACAGGCGTCAGCGAATGAGCAGTTCTTC	CASSEQASANEQFF
TRBV19	few	.	14	TRBJ1-4	TGTGCCAGTAGTAGGGGGAAGGCTAATGAAAAACTGTTTTTT	CASSRGKANEKLFF
TRBV6-2/TRBV6-3	few	.	14	TRBJ2-3	TGTGCCAGCAGGGTCCAGTTGAGCACAGATACGCAGTATTTT	CASRVQLSTDTQYF
TRBV15	few	TRBD1	14	TRBJ1-1	TGTGCCACCAGCTCCAGGGGGGGGTTTACTGAAGCTTTCTTT	CATSSRGGFTEAFF
TRBV7-2	many	.	16	TRBJ1-5	TGTGCCAGCAGCTTATCAGCAGCAGGGTTCAATCAGCCCCAGCATTTT	CASSLSAAGFNQPQHF
TRBV28	.	.	15	TRBJ1-2	TGTGCCAGCAGCCTTGGATTGGGACAAATCTATGGCTACACCTTC	CASSLGLGQIYGYTF
TRBV11-2	.	.	13	TRBJ2-1	TGTGCCAGCAGCTTAGGGGTAGGGAATGAGCAGTTCTTC	CASSLGVGNEQFF
TRBV6-5	.	TRBD1	15	TRBJ2-1	TGTGCCAGCAGAACAACCGGGACAGGGGTCGATGAGCAGTTCTTC	CASRTTGTGVDEQFF
TRBV5-4	.	.	12	TRBJ2-7	TGTGCCAGCAGCTTTCCCCCCCTCGAGCAGTACTTC	CASSFPPLEQYF
TRBV24-1	.	.	13	TRBJ1-2	TGTGCCACCAGTGATTTGCAGGGAAGAGGCTACACCTTC	CATSDLQGRGYTF
TRBV18	.	.	15	TRBJ2-1	TGTGCCAGCTCACCAGAGCGGACCCTACAGAATGAGCAGTTCTTC	CASSPERTLQNEQFF
TRBV10-3	.	TRBD1	16	TRBJ2-5	TGTGCCATCAGCACCGGGACAGGGGGCCCCCAAGAGACCCAGTACTTC	CAISTGTGGPQETQYF
TRBV27	.	.	13	TRBJ2-7	TGTGCCAGCAGTTTATCTTACTCCTACGAGCAGTACTTC	CASSLSYSYEQYF
TRBV20-1	.	.	15	TRBJ1-5	TGCAGTGCTAGCCATTATGGGACTCACCATCAGCCCCAGCATTTT	CSASHYGTHHQPQHF
TRBV6-5	.	.	12	TRBJ2-3	TGTGCCAGCAGTGACAGGAGGGATACGCAGTATTTT	CASSDRRDTQYF
TRBV13	.	TRBD2	15	TRBJ2-5	TGTGCCAGCAGCATCAGCGGGACTAGGGGGGAGACCCAGTACTTC	CASSISGTRGETQYF